Detailed here is one TCR beta chain. Antigen specificity is unknown. Of the isolated RNA, all was reverse transcribed, and so the sequenced material was expressed TCRB transcripts. Generated by immunoSEQ multiplex PCR, the TCRdb table keeps only in-frame clones and is missing some. The data hold some 700,000 clones, with about an eighth observed a single time. The collection from each donor was one heparinised blood draw averaging approximately 110 mL. Populations isolated by sorting all had purity greater than 95%. The sample originates from a study of beta chain features in type 1 diabetes. Regarding the study as a whole: Moderate but significant shortening of TCRB CDR3s was recorded in all four CD4+ subsets from Type 1 diabetes patients.

The CDR3 is 15 residues long. CDR1 SGHVS and CDR2 FNYEAQ come from the germline V gene. Trimming shortened V by 1 base and J by 4 bases, and 11 bases separated the two germline ends. This chain connects TRBV7-6 to TRBJ2-1; either TRBD1 or TRBD2 may fit D (5 bases each). The clonotype originates from a man aged 18 to 30 with type 1 diabetes. Material for sequencing was naive CD4+ T cells from blood. This chain's CDR3 is CASSLGQGRYNEQFF. The CDR3 DNA reads as TGTGCCAGCAGCTTAGGGCAGGGACGGTACAATGAGCAGTTCTTC.